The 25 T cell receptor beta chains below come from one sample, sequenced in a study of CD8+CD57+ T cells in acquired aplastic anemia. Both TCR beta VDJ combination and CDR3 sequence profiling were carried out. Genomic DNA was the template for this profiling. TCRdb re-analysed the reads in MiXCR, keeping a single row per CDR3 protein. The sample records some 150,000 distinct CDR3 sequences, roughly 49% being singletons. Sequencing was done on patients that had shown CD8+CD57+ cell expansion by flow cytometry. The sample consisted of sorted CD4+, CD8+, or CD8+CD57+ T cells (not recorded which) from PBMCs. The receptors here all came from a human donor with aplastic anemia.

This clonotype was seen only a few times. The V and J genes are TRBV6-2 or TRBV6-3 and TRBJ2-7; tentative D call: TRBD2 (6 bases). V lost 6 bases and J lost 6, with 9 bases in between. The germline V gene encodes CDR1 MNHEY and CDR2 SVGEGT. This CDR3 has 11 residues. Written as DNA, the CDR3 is TGTGCCAGCAGGGAGGGAGGCGAGCAGTACTTC. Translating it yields CASREGGEQYF.

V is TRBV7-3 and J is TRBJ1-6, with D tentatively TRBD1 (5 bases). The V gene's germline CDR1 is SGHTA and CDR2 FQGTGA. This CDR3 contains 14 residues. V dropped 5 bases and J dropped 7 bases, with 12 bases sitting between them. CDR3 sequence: CASSVGGTNSPLHF. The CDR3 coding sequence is TGTGCCAGCAGCGTAGGTGGGACCAATTCACCCCTCCACTTT. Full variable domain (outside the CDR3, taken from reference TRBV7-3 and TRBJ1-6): GAGVSQTPSNKVTEKGKYVELRCDPISGHTALYWYRQSLGQGPEFLIYFQGTGAADDSGLPNDRFFAVRPEGSVSTLKIQRTERGDSAVYLCASSVGGTNSPLHFGNGTRLTVT.

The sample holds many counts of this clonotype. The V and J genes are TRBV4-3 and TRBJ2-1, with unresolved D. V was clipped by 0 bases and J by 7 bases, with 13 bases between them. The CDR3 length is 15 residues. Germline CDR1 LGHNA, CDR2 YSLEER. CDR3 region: CASSQDSERRNEQFF. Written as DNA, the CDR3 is TGCGCCAGCAGCCAAGATTCGGAGCGAAGGAATGAGCAGTTCTTC.

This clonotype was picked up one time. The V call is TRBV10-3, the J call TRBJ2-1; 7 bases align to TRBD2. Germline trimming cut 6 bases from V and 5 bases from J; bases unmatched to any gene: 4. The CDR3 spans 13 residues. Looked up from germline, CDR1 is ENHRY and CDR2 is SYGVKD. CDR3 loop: CAIRLGLNNEQFF. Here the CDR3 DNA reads TGTGCCATCAGACTGGGACTAAACAATGAGCAGTTCTTC.

CDR3: CASSAQIEGANVLTF. The CDR3 DNA follows: TGCGCCAGCAGCGCCCAAATTGAGGGGGCCAACGTCCTGACTTTC. The chain employs TRBV5-1 and TRBJ2-6, with unresolved D. Germline-derived CDR1 and CDR2 are SGHRS and YFSETQ. The CDR3 extends over 15 amino acids. The V end lost 4 bases, the J end lost 4 bases, and 12 bases lay between the germline ends. Together with reference TRBV5-1 and TRBJ2-6, the CDR3 gives the full variable domain: KAGVTQTPRYLIKTRGQQVTLSCSPISGHRSVSWYQQTPGQGLQFLFEYFSETQRNKGNFPGRFSGRQFSNSRSEMNVSTLELGDSALYLCASSAQIEGANVLTFGAGSRLTVL.

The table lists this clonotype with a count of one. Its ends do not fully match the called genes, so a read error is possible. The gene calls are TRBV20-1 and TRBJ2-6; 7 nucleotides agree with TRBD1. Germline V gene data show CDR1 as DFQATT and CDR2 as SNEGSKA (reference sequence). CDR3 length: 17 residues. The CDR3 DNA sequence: TGCAGTGCCAGCAGCCAAGGGGGCGGGTCCGGGGTCAACGTCCTGACTTTC. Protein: CSASSQGGGSGVNVLTF.

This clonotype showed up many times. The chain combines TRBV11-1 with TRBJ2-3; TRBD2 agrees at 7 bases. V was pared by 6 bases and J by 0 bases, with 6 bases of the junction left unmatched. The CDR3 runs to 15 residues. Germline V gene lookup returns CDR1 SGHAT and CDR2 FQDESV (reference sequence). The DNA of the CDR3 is TGTGCCAGCAGACCGGCTAGCGGAAGCACAGATACGCAGTATTTT. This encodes CASRPASGSTDTQYF.

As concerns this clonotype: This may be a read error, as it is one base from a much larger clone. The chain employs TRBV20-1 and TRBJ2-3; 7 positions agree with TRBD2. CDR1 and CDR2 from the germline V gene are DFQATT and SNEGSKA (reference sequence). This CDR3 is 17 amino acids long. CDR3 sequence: CSARDNMGETSTGTQYF. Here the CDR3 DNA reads TGCAGTGCTAGAGATAATATGGGGGAGACTAGCACAGGTACGCAGTATTTT.

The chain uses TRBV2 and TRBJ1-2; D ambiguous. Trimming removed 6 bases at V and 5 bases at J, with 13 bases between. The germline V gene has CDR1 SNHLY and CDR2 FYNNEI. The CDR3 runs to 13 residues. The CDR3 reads CASSLAGQYGYTF. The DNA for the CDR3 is TGTGCCAGCAGCTTAGCGGGTCAGTATGGCTACACCTTC.

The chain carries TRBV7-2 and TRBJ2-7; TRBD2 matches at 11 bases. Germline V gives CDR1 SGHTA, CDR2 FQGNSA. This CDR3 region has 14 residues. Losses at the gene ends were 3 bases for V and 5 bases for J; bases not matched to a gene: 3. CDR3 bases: TGTGCCAGCAGCTTCCCGGGACTAGCGGACGAGCAGTACTTC. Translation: CASSFPGLADEQYF.

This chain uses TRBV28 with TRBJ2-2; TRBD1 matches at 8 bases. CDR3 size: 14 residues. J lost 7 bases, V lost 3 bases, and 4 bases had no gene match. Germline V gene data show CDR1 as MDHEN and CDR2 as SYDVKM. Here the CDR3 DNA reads TGTGCCAGCAGTTTCAGGGGGCGCGGCGGGGAGCTGTTTTTT. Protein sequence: CASSFRGRGGELFF.

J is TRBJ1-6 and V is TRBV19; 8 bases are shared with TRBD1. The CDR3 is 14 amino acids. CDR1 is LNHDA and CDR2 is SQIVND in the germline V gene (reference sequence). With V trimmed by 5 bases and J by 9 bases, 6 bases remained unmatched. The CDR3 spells CASSGGQEFSPLHF. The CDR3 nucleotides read TGTGCCAGTAGTGGGGGACAGGAGTTTTCACCCCTCCACTTT.

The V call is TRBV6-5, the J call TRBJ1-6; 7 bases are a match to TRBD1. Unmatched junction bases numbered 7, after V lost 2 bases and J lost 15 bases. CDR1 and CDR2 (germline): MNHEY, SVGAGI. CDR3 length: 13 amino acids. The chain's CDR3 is CASSYGQGDNLHF. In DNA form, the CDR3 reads TGTGCCAGCAGTTACGGGCAGGGGGACAACCTCCACTTT.

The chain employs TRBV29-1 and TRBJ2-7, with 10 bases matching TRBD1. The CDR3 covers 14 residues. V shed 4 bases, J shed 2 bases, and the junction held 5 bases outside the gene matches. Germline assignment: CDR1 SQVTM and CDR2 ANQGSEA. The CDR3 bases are TGCAGCGTTGTTAACGGGACAGGGGCCTACGAGCAGTACTTC. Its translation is CSVVNGTGAYEQYF.

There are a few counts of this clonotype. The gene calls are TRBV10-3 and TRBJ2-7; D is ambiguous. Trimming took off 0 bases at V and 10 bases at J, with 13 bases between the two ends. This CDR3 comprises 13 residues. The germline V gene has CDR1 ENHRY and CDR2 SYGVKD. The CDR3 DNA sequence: TGTGCCATCAGTGAGTCAGTGGACCGTGATCAGTACTTC. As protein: CAISESVDRDQYF.

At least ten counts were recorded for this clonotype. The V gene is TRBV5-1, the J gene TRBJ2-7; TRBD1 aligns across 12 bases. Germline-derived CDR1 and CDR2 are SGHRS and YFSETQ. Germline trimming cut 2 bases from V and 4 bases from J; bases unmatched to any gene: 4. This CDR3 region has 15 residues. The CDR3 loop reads CASSFGTGGIYEQYF. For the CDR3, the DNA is TGCGCCAGCAGCTTTGGGACAGGGGGCATTTACGAGCAGTACTTC.

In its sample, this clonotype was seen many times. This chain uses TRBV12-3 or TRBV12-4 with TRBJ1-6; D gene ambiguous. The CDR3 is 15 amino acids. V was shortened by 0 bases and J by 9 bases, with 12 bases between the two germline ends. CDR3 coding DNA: TGTGCCAGCAGTTTAGCGGGCCCGAGTATTTCACCCCTCCACTTT. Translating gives CASSLAGPSISPLHF.

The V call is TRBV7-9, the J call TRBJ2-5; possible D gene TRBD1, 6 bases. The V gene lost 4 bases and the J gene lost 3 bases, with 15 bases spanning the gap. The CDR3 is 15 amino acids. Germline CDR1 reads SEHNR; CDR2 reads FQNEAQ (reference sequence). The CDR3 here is CASSSPQGMEETQYF. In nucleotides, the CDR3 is TGTGCCAGCAGCTCACCGCAGGGGATGGAAGAGACCCAGTACTTC.

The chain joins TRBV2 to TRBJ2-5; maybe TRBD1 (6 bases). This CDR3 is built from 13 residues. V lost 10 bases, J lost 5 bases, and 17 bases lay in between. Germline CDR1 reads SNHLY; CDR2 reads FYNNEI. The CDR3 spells CATQRGSWETQYF. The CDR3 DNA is TGTGCCACCCAAAGGGGGAGTTGGGAGACCCAGTACTTC. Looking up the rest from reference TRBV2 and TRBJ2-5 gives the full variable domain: EPEVTQTPSHQVTQMGQEVILRCVPISNHLYFYWYRQILGQKVEFLVSFYNNEISEKSEIFDDQFSVERPDGSNFTLKIRSTKLEDSAMYFCATQRGSWETQYFGPGTRLLVL.

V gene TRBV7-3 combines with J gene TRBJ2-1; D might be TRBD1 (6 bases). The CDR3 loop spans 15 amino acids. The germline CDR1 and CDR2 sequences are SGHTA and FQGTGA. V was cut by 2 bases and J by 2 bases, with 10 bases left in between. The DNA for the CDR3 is TGTGCCAGCAGCTTACAAGGGGGTCCCTACAATGAGCAGTTCTTC. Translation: CASSLQGGPYNEQFF.

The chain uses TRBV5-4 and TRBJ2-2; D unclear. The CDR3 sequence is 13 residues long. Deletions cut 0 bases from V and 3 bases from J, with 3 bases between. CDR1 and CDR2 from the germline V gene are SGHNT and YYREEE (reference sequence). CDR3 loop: CASSLDHTGELFF. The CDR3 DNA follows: TGTGCCAGCAGCTTGGATCACACCGGGGAGCTGTTTTTT.

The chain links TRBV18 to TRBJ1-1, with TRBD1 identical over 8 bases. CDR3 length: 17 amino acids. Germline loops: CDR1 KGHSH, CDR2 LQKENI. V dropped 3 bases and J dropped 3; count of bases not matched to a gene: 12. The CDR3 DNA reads TGTGCCAGCTCACCTGGGACAGGACATACAAAGGACACTGAAGCTTTCTTT. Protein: CASSPGTGHTKDTEAFF.

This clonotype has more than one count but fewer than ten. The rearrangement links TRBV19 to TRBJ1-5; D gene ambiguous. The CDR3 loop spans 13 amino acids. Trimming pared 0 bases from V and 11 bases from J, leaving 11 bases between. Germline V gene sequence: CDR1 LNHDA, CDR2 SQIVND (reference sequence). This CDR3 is CASSIDRQSAQHF. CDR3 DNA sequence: TGTGCCAGTAGTATAGACCGTCAATCGGCCCAGCATTTT.

The CDR3 sequence: CASSFFSGGPDTQYF. The CDR3 DNA follows: TGTGCCAGCAGCTTTTTTAGCGGGGGGCCAGATACGCAGTATTTT. The V gene is TRBV5-5, the J gene TRBJ2-3, with TRBD2 matching over 10 bases. This CDR3 is 15 amino acids long. After removal of 2 bases from V and 4 bases from J, the junction contained 4 bases not matched to a gene. Per the germline V gene, CDR1 is SGHKS and CDR2 is YYEKEE (reference sequence).

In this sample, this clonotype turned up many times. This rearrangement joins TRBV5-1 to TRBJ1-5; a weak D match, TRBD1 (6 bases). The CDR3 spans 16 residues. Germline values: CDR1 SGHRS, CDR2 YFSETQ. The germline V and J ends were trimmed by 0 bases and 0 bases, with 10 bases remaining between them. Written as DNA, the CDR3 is TGCGCCAGCAGCTTGGCTCCGGGGGCTAGCAATCAGCCCCAGCATTTT. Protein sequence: CASSLAPGASNQPQHF. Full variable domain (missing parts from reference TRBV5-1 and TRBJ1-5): KAGVTQTPRYLIKTRGQQVTLSCSPISGHRSVSWYQQTPGQGLQFLFEYFSETQRNKGNFPGRFSGRQFSNSRSEMNVSTLELGDSALYLCASSLAPGASNQPQHFGDGTRLSIL.